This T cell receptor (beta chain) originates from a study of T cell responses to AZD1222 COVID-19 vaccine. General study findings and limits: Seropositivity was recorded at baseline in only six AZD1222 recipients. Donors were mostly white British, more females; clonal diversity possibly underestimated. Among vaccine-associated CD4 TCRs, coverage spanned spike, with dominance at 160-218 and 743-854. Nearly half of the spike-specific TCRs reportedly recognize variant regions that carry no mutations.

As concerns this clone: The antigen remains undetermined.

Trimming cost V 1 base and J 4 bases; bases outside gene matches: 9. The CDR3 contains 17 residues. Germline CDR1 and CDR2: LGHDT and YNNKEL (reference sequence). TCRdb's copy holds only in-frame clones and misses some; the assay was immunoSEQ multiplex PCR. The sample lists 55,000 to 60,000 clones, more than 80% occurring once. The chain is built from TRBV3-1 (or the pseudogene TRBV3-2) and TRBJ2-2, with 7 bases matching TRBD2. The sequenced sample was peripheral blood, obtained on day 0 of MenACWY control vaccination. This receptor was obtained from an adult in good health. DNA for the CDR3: TGTGCCAGCAGCCAAGGAAGGAGACTAGCCGGCACCGGGGAGCTGTTTTTT. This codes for CASSQGRRLAGTGELFF.